A single sample gave rise to the 2 T cell receptor beta chains below, sequenced in a study of blood T cells in healthy people across ages. The authors ran a second PCR of roughly 6 to 11 cycles using a sample-barcoded 5' primer and a J-beta primer mix. Via MiXCR, TCRdb re-called the 5' RACE reads, giving one row per CDR3 protein. The sample yields approximately 670,000 distinct CDR3 sequences, 35% to 50% seen once. Sequencing was carried out using blood. These receptors came from a man at least 80 years old in good health.

To note about this clonotype: A much larger clonotype is one base distant, so this may be a read error. This rearrangement joins TRBV29-1 to TRBJ2-5; D unresolved. The CDR3 contains 12 residues. CDR1 is SQVTM and CDR2 is ANQGSEA in the germline V gene. Trimming removed 6 bases at V and 11 bases at J, with 19 bases between. The CDR3 loop is CSVMDHLSEQYF. The CDR3, as DNA: TGCAGCGTCATGGACCATCTCAGTGAGCAGTACTTC.

The chain joins TRBV12-3 or TRBV12-4 to TRBJ2-5; 14 nucleotides agree with TRBD2. The J call is uncertain, as TRBJ2-7 better fits the DNA end. The CDR3 sequence is 15 residues long. CDR3 nucleotides: TGTGCCAGCACACTGACTAGCGGGGGGGTATACGAGCAGTACTTC. Its protein product is CASTLTSGGVYEQYF.